The present TCR beta chain was sequenced within a study of shared clonotypes between healthy human individuals. Study-wide points: Naive subsets typically showed greater estimated richness than memory subsets. The rarefaction results pointed to incomplete sorted-subset sequencing despite large depth.

Caucasian adults residing in Nashville, Tennessee made up all the donors. Partitioning of CD4+ cells yielded a CD45RA+ naive subset and a CD45RA-negative memory subset. TCRdb's copy holds only in-frame clones and misses some; the assay was immunoSEQ multiplex PCR. The sample lists about 2.3 million clones, 85% to 95% seen once, with approximately 0.4% in the top ten. The CDR3 length is 16 residues. Germline V gene lookup returns CDR1 SGHRS and CDR2 YFSETQ. Trimming stripped 0 bases from V and 0 bases from J, with 10 bases between. Concerning this clone: Its antigen remains unidentified.

The source of this sequence is a man between 18 and 29 years old in good health. Some clones in this sample may be carry-over from other donors' samples. Sequenced: naive CD4+ T cells from PBMCs. The sample's subset: CD45RA+ positively selected. The chain combines TRBV5-1 with TRBJ1-5; D gene uncertain. CDR3: CASSLGPRGSNQPQHF. The CDR3 bases are TGCGCCAGCAGCTTGGGGCCACGGGGTAGCAATCAGCCCCAGCATTTT.